This TCR beta chain derives from a study of T cell responses to AZD1222 COVID-19 vaccine. This clone was seen only once. Repertoires were generated with immunoSEQ multiplex PCR, while TCRdb's copy carries only in-frame clones and drops some. This table holds about 180,000 clones, 94% found once. Second-dose timings of about 4 or about 12 weeks were pooled. The input for sequencing was peripheral blood, taken 28 days after the second AZD1222 dose. The receptor comes from an adult who received the AZD1222 COVID-19 vaccine.

Here the CDR3 DNA reads TGTGCCAGCAGCGTTAGCGGGGGGTACACAGATACGCAGTATTTT. This translates into CASSVSGGYTDTQYF. This sequence joins TRBV9 and TRBJ2-3, with 10 bases that match TRBD2. With V trimmed by 2 bases and J by 2 bases, 2 bases remained unmatched. CDR3 length: 15 residues. Germline CDR1 is SGDLS and CDR2 is YYNGEE.